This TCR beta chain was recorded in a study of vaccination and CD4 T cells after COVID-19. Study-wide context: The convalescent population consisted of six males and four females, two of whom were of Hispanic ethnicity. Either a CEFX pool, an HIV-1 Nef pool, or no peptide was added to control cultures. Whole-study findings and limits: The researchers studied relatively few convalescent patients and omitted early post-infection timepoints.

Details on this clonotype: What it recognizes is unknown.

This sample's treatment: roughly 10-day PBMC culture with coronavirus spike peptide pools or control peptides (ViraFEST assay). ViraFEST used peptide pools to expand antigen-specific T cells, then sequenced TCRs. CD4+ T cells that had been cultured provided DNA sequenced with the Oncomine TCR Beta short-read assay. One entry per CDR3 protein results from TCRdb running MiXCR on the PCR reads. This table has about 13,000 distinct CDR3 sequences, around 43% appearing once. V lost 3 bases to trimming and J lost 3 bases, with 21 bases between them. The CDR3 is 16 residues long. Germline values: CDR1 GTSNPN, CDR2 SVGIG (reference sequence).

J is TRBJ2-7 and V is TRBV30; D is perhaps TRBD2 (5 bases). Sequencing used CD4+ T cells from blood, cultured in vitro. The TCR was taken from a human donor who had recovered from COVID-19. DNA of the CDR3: TGTGCCTGGAGCGCTCGTTCGGGATTAAGAATCTACGAGCAGTACTTC. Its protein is CAWSARSGLRIYEQYF.